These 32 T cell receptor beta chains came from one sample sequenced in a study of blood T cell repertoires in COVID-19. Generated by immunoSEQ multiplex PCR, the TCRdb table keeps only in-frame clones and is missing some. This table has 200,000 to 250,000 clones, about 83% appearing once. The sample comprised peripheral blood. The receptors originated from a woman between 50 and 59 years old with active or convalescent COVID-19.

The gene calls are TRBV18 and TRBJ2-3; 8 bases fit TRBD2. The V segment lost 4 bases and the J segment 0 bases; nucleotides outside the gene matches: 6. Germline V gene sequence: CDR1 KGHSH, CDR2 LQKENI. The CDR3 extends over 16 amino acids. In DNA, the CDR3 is TGTGCCAGCTCACTTCGGGGGGGACCTAGCACAGATACGCAGTATTTT. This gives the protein CASSLRGGPSTDTQYF.

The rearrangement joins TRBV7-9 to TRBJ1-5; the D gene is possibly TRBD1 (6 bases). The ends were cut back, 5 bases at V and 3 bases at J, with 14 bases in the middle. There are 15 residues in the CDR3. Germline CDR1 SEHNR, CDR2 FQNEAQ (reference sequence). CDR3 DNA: TGTGCCAGCAGCCTGGGGGCAGGGGACAATCAGCCCCAGCATTTT. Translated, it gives CASSLGAGDNQPQHF.

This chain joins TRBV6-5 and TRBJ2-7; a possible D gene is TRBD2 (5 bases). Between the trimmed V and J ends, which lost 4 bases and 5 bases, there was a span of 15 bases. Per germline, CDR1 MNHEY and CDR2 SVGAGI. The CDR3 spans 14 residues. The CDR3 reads CASSSRGLTHEQYF. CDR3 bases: TGTGCCAGCAGTTCCCGGGGTCTCACCCACGAGCAGTACTTC.

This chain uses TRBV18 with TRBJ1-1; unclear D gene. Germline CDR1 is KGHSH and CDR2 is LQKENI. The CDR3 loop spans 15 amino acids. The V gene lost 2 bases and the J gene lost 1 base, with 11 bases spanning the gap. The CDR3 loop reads CASSPSSPGNTEAFF. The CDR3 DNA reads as TGTGCCAGCTCACCATCTTCCCCAGGGAACACTGAAGCTTTCTTT.

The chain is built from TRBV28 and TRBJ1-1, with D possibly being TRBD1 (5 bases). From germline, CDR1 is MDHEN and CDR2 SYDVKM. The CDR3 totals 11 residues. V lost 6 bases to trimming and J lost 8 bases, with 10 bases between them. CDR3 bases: TGTGCCAGCAGGGGGCGAAGGGAAGCTTTCTTT. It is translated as CASRGRREAFF.

CDR3 DNA sequence: TGTGCCAGCAGCCCCCAGGGCCCCACAACTGAAGCTTTCTTT. This encodes CASSPQGPTTEAFF. This rearrangement joins TRBV27 to TRBJ1-1; tentatively, D is TRBD1 (5 bases). This CDR3 is built from 14 residues. Per the germline V gene, CDR1 is MNHEY and CDR2 is SMNVEV (reference sequence). The germline V and J ends were trimmed by 6 bases and 5 bases, with 16 bases remaining between them.

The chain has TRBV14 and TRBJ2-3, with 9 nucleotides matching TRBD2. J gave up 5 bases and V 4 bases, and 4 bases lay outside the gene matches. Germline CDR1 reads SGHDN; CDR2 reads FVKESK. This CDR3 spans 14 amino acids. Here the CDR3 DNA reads TGTGCCAGCAGCCGCGGGGGGGCGGGAGATACGCAGTATTTT. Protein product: CASSRGGAGDTQYF.

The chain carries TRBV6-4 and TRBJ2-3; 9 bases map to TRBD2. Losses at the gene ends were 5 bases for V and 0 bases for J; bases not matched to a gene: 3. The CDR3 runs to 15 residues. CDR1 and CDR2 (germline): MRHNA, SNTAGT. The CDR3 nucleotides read TGTGCCAGCAGTCGCGGGGGGGCCAGCACAGATACGCAGTATTTT. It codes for CASSRGGASTDTQYF.

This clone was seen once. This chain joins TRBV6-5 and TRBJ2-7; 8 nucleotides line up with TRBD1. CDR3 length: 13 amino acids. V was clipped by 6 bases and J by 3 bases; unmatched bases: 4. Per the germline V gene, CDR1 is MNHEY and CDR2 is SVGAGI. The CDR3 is CASSPGGLYEQYF. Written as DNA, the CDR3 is TGTGCCAGCAGCCCAGGGGGCCTCTACGAGCAGTACTTC.

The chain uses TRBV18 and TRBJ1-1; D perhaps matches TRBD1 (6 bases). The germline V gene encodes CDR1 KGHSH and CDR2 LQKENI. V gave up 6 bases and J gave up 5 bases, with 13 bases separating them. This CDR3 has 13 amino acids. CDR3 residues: CASSQGLGTEAFF. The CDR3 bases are TGTGCCAGCTCCCAGGGGTTGGGGACTGAAGCTTTCTTT.

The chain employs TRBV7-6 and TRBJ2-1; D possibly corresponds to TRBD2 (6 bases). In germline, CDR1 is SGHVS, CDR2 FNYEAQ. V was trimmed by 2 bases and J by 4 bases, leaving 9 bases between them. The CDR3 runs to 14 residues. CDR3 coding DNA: TGTGCCAGCAGCTTATGGGGGGAATACAATGAGCAGTTCTTC. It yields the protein CASSLWGEYNEQFF.

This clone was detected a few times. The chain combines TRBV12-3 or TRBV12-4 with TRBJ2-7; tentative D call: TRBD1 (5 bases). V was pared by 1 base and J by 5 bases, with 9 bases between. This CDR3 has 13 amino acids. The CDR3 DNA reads TGTGCCAGCAGTTTAGGGCAGGGCCACGAGCAGTACTTC. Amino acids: CASSLGQGHEQYF.

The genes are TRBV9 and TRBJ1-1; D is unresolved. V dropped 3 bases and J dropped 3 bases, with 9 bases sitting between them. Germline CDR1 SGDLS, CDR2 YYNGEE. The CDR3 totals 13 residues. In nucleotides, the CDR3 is TGTGCCAGCAGCGATTGGCGGGACACTGAAGCTTTCTTT. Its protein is CASSDWRDTEAFF. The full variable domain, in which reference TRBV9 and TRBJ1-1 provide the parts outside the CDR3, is DSGVTQTPKHLITATGQRVTLRCSPRSGDLSVYWYQQSLDQGLQFLIQYYNGEERAKGNILERFSAQQFPDLHSELNLSSLELGDSALYFCASSDWRDTEAFFGQGTRLTVV.

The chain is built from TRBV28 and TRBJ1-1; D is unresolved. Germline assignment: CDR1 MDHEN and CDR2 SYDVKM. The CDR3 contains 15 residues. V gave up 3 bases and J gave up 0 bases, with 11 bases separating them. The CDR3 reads CASSFAAFMNTEAFF. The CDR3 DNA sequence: TGTGCCAGCAGTTTCGCGGCATTTATGAACACTGAAGCTTTCTTT. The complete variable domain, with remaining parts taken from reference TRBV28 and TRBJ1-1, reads DVKVTQSSRYLVKRTGEKVFLECVQDMDHENMFWYRQDPGLGLRLIYFSYDVKMKEKGDIPEGYSVSREKKERFSLILESASTNQTSMYLCASSFAAFMNTEAFFGQGTRLTVV.

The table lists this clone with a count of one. The chain's CDR3 is CASSGAMRRNEQFF. The CDR3 nucleotides read TGTGCCAGCAGCGGGGCTATGAGGCGGAATGAGCAGTTCTTC. The V gene is TRBV5-6, the J gene TRBJ2-1; D possibly corresponds to TRBD1 (5 bases). V was clipped by 4 bases and J by 7 bases, with 15 bases between them. There are 14 residues in the CDR3. The germline gives CDR1 SGHDT, CDR2 YYEEEE.

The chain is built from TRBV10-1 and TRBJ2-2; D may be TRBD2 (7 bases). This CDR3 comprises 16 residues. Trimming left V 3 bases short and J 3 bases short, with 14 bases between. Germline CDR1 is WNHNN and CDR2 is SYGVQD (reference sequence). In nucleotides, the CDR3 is TGCGCCAGCAGTGAATCCGGGGGGCCGGACACCGGGGAGCTGTTTTTT. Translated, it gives CASSESGGPDTGELFF.

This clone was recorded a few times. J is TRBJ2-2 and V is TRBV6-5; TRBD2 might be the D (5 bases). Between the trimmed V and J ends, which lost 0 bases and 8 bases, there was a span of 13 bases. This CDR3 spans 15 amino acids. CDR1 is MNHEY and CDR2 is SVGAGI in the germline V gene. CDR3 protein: CASSYSRTSSGELFF. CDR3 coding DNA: TGTGCCAGCAGTTACTCACGGACTTCCTCGGGGGAGCTGTTTTTT.

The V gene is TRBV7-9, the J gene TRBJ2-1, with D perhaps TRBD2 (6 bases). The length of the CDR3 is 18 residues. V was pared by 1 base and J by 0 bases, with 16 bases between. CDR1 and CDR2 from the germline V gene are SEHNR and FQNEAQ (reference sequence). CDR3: CASSLVRLAESSYNEQFF. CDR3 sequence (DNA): TGTGCCAGCAGCTTAGTTCGATTAGCGGAAAGCTCCTACAATGAGCAGTTCTTC.

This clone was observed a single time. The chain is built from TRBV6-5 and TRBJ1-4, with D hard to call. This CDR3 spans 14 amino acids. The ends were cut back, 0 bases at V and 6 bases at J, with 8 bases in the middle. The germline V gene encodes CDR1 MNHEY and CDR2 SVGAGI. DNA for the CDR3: TGTGCCAGCAGTTACTCCGGGATGGATGAAAAACTGTTTTTT. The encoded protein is CASSYSGMDEKLFF.

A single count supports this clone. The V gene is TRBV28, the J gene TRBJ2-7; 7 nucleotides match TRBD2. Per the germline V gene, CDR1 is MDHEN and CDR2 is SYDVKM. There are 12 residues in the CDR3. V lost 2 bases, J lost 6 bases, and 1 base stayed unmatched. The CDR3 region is CASSLLAVEQYF. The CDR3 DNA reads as TGTGCCAGCAGTTTACTAGCGGTCGAGCAGTACTTC.

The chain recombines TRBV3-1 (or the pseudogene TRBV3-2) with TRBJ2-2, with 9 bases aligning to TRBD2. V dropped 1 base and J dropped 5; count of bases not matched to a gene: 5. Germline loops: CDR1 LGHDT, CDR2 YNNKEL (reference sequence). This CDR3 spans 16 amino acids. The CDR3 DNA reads TGTGCCAGCAGCCAAGGGGCGGCGGGAGGGACCGGGGAGCTGTTTTTT. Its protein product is CASSQGAAGGTGELFF.

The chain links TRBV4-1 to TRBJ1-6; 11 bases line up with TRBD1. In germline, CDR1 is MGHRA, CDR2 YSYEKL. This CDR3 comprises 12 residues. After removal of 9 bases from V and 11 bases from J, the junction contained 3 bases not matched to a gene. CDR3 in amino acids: CASGQGAPPLHF. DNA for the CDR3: TGCGCCAGTGGACAGGGGGCTCCACCCCTCCACTTT.

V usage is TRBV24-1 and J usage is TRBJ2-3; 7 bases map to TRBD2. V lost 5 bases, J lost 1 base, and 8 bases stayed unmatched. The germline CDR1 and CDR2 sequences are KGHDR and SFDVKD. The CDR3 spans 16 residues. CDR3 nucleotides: TGTGCCACCAGTGGCCGCGGGGCGGGGGGCACAGATACGCAGTATTTT. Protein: CATSGRGAGGTDTQYF.

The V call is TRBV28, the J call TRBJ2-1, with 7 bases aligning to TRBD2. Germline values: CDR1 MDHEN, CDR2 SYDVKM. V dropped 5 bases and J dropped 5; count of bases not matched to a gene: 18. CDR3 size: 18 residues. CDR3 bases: TGTGCCAGCAGTCCGCCGTTCCCCCAGCGGGGTTATGACAATGAGCAGTTCTTC. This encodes CASSPPFPQRGYDNEQFF.

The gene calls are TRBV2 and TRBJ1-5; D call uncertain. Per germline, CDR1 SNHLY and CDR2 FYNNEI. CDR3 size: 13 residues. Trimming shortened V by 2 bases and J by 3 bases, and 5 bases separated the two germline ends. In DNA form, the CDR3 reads TGTGCCAGCAGTGAACTCCTCAATCAGCCCCAGCATTTT. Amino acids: CASSELLNQPQHF.

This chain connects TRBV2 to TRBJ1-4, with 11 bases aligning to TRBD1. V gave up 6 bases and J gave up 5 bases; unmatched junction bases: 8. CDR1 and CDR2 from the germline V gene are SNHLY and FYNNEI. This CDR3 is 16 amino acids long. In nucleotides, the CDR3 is TGTGCCAGCAGGCCGGGACAGGGGGTTCGGAATGAAAAACTGTTTTTT. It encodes CASRPGQGVRNEKLFF.

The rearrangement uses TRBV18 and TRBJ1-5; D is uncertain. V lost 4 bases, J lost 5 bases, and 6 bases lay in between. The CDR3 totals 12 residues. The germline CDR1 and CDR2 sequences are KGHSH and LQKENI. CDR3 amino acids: CASSRLDQPQHF. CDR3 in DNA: TGTGCCAGCTCACGTCTCGATCAGCCCCAGCATTTT.

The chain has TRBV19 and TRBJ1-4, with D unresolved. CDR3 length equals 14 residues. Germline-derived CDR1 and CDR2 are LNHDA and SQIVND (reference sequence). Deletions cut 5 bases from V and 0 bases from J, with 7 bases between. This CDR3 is CASSPTATNEKLFF. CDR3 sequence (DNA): TGTGCCAGTAGTCCTACTGCAACTAATGAAAAACTGTTTTTT.

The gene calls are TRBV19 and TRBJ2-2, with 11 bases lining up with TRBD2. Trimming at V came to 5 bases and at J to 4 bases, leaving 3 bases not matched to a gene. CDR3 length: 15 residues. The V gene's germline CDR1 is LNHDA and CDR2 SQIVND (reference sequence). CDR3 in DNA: TGTGCCAGTAGTTGGCTAGCGGGAGGCACCGGGGAGCTGTTTTTT. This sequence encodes CASSWLAGGTGELFF. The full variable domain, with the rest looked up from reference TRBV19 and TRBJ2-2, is DGGITQSPKYLFRKEGQNVTLSCEQNLNHDAMYWYRQDPGQGLRLIYYSQIVNDFQKGDIAEGYSVSREKKESFPLTVTSAQKNPTAFYLCASSWLAGGTGELFFGEGSRLTVL.

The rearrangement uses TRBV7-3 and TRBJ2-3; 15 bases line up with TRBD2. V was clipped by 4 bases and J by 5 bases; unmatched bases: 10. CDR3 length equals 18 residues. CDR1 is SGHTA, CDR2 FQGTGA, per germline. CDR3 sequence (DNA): TGTGCCAGCAGCTACGGACTAGCGGGAGGGCCTGAAAGAGATACGCAGTATTTT. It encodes CASSYGLAGGPERDTQYF.

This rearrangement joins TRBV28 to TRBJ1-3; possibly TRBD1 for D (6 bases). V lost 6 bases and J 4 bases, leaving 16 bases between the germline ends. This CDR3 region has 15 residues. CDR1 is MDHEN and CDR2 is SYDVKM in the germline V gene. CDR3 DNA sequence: TGTGCCAGCAGGGGGCAGGGGATGGACGGAAACACCATATATTTT. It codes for CASRGQGMDGNTIYF.

The CDR3 sequence: CASSSRQGPTGELFF. The DNA of the CDR3 is TGTGCCAGCAGCTCCCGACAGGGCCCCACCGGGGAGCTGTTTTTT. V is TRBV7-9 and J is TRBJ2-2, with 7 bases matching TRBD1. CDR1 and CDR2 from the germline V gene are SEHNR and FQNEAQ (reference sequence). Trimming removed 4 bases from V and 4 bases from J; junction bases left unmatched: 6. CDR3 length equals 15 residues.